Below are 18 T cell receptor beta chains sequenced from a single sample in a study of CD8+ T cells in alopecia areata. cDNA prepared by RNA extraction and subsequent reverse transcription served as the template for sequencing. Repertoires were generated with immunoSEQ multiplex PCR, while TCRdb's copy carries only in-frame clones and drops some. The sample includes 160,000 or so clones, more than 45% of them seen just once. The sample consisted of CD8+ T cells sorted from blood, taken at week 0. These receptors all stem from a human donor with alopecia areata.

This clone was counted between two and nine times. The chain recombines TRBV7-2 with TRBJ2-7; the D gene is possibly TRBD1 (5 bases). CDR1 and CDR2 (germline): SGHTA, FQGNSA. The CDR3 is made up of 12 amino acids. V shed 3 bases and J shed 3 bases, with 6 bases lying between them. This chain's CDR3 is CASSLTVYEQYF. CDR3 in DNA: TGTGCCAGCAGCTTGACAGTCTACGAGCAGTACTTC.

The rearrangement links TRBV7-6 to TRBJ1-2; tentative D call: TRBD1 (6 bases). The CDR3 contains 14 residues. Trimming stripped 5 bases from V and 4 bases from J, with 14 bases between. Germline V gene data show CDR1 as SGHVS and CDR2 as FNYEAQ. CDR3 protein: CASSVAEGGYGYTF. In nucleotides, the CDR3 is TGTGCCAGCAGCGTCGCCGAAGGGGGCTATGGCTACACCTTC.

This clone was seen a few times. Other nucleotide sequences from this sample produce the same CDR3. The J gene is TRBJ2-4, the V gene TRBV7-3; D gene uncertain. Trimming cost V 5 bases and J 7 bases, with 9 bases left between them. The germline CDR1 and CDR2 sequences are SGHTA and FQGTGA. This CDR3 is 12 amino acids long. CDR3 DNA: TGTGCCAGCAGCCCCGGTGGTAACATTCAGTACTTC. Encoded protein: CASSPGGNIQYF.

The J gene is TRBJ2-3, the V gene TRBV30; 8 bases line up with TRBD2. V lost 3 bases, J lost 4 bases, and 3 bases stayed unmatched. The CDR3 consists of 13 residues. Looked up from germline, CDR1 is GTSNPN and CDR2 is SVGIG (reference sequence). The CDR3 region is CAWSGGASDTQYF. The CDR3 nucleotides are TGTGCCTGGAGCGGGGGGGCCTCAGATACGCAGTATTTT.

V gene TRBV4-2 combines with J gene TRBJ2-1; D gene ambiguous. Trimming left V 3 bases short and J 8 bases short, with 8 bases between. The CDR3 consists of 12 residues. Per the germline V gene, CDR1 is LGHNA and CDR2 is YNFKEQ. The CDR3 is CASSQGSDEQFF. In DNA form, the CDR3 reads TGTGCCAGCAGCCAGGGCAGCGATGAGCAGTTCTTC.

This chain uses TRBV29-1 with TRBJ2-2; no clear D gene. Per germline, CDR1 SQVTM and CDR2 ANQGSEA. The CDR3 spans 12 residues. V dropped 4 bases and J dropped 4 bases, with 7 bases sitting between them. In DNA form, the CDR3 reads TGCAGCGTTGTAGGCCCCACCGGGGAGCTGTTTTTT. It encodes CSVVGPTGELFF.

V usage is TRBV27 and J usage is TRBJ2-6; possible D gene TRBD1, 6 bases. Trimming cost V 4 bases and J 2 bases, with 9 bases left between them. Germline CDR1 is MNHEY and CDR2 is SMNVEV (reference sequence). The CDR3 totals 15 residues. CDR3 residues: CASSSPGAGANVLTF. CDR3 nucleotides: TGTGCCAGCAGTTCGCCAGGGGCTGGGGCCAACGTCCTGACTTTC.

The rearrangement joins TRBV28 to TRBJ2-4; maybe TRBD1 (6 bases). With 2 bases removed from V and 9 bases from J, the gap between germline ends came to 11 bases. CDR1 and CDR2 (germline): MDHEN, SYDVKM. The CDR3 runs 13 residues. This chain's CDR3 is CASSLGGQGIQYF. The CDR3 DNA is TGTGCCAGCAGTTTAGGGGGCCAAGGCATTCAGTACTTC.

CDR3 coding DNA: TGTGCCAGCAGCCGAGACGGATACAATGAGCAGTTCTTC. Its protein is CASSRDGYNEQFF. V gene TRBV7-9 combines with J gene TRBJ2-1, with no clear D. Trimming removed 5 bases from V and 4 bases from J, with 9 bases in between. Germline-derived CDR1 and CDR2 are SEHNR and FQNEAQ (reference sequence). This CDR3 has 13 residues.

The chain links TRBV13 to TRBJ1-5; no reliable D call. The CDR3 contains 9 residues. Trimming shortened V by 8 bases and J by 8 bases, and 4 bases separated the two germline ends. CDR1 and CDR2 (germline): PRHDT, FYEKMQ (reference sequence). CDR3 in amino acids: CASPEPQHF. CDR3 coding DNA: TGTGCCAGCCCGGAGCCCCAGCATTTT.

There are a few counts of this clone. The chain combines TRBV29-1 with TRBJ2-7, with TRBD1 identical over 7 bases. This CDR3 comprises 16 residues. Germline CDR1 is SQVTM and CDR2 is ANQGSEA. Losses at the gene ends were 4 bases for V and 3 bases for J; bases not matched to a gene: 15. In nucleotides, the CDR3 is TGCAGCGTTGCCGACCTAGGGACAGCGCCGAACTACGAGCAGTACTTC. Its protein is CSVADLGTAPNYEQYF.

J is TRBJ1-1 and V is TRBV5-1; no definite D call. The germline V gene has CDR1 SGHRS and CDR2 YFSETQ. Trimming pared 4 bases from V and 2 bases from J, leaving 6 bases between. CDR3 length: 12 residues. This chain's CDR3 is CASSVSNTEAFF. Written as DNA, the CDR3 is TGCGCCAGCAGCGTCAGTAACACTGAAGCTTTCTTT.

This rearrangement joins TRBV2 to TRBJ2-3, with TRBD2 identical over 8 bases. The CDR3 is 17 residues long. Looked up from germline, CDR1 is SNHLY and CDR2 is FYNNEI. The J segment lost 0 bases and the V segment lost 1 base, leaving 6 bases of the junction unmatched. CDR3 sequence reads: CASSEVGTRQSTDTQYF. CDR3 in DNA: TGTGCCAGCAGTGAAGTGGGGACTAGGCAAAGCACAGATACGCAGTATTTT.

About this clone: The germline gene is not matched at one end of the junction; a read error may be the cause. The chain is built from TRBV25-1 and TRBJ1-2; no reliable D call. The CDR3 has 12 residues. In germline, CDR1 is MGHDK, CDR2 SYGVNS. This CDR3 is CASSEINHGYTF. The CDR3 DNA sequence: TGTGCCAGCAGTGAAATTAACCATGGCTACACCTTC.

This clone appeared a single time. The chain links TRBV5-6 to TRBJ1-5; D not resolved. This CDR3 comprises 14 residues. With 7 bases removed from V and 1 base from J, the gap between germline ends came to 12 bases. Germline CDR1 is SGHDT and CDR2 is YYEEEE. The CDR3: CASAPMSSNQPQHF. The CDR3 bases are TGTGCCAGCGCCCCCATGAGCAGCAATCAGCCCCAGCATTTT.

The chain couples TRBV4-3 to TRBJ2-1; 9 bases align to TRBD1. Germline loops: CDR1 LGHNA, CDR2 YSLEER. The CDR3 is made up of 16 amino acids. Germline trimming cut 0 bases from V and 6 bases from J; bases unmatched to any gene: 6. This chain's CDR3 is CASSQDRDRAFNEQFF. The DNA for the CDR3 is TGCGCCAGCAGCCAAGACCGGGACAGGGCCTTCAATGAGCAGTTCTTC.

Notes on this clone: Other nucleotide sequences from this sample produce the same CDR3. CDR3 region: CASSLGNSPLHF. The CDR3 region has the DNA TGTGCCAGCAGCCTAGGAAATTCACCCCTCCACTTT. The chain joins TRBV27 to TRBJ1-6; no clear D gene. Trimming shortened V by 6 bases and J by 7 bases, and 7 bases separated the two germline ends. CDR1 and CDR2 from the germline V gene are MNHEY and SMNVEV (reference sequence). The CDR3 runs to 12 residues.

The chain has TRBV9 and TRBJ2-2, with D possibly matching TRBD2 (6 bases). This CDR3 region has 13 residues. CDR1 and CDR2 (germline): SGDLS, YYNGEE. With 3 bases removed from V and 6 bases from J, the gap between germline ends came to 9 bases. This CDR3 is CASSGPGAGELFF. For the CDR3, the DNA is TGTGCCAGCAGCGGACCGGGGGCCGGGGAGCTGTTTTTT.